This T cell receptor (beta chain) is drawn from a study of cytomegalovirus exposure and HLA in healthy donors. Findings of the study overall: Available immune exposure information was restricted to CMV serostatus only.

Note on this clone: Its specificity is unknown.

PCR was performed using 60 Vbeta and 13 Jbeta primers. Repertoires were generated with immunoSEQ multiplex PCR, while TCRdb's copy carries only in-frame clones and drops some. The data hold 150,000 to 200,000 clones, with 65% to 85% observed a single time. Trimming cost V 3 bases and J 4 bases, with 12 bases left between them. The CDR3 sequence is 13 residues long. Per germline, CDR1 SQVTM and CDR2 ANQGSEA. The chain couples TRBV29-1 to TRBJ1-1; D gene unclear. The TCR originated in a woman between 40 and 55 years old in good health and CMV-seropositive. The sequenced sample was PBMCs. The CDR3 DNA is TGCAGCGTTGAGGGTCCGGGTGCCACTGAAGCTTTCTTT. Protein product: CSVEGPGATEAFF.